This is a list of T cell receptor beta chains from one sample in a study of blood T cell repertoires in COVID-19. Profiling relied on immunoSEQ multiplex PCR, and the TCRdb table lists in-frame clones only, not all of them. The sample holds about 170,000 clones; 80% to 85% are singletons and the top ten take less than 3.5%. The sequenced sample consisted of peripheral blood. The receptors here all came from a woman aged 60 to 75 with acute or convalescent COVID-19. Each CDR3 is given with its conserved first and last residue. A D gene is named only where the DNA matches it firmly. Where a row states a size, it is once, few, many or the class of an expanded clone; other rows omit it.

clone size	V gene	J gene	D gene	CDR3 DNA	CDR3 protein
-	TRBV3-1/TRBV3-2	TRBJ1-6	-	TGTGCCAGCAGCCAAATGAGACAGTCCACACCCCTCCACTTT	CASSQMRQSTPLHF
-	TRBV18	TRBJ2-7	-	TGTGCCAGCTCACCTACTTCGACAGCCAACTACGAGCAGTACTTC	CASSPTSTANYEQYF
few	TRBV5-1	TRBJ1-2	-	TGCGCCAGCAGACTCACAGTCGACCTTAACTATGGCTACACCTTC	CASRLTVDLNYGYTF
-	TRBV11-1	TRBJ2-1	TRBD2	TGTGCCAGCAGGTTAGCGGGTGGGGCCAATTTCGATGAGCAGTTCTTC	CASRLAGGANFDEQFF
once	TRBV27	TRBJ1-2	-	TGTGCCAGCAGTTTAGGGCGGGACTATGGCTACACCTTC	CASSLGRDYGYTF
-	TRBV4-1	TRBJ2-7	-	TGCGCCCGCAGCCCCCTGGGGGGGGGACATACCTACGAGCAGTACTTC	CARSPLGGGHTYEQYF
-	TRBV27	TRBJ2-3	TRBD2	TGTGCCAGCAGCCTAGCGGGGGGGCCAATAGATACGCAGTATTTT	CASSLAGGPIDTQYF
-	TRBV18	TRBJ2-7	TRBD2	TGTGCCAGCTCACCAAGCGGGATGGGTATGGATCCTCTCTACGAGCAGTACTTC	CASSPSGMGMDPLYEQYF
-	TRBV5-4	TRBJ1-4	TRBD1	TGTGCCAGCAGCTTAAGACAGGGGACTAATGAAAAACTGTTTTTT	CASSLRQGTNEKLFF
-	TRBV5-1	TRBJ2-3	-	TGCGCCAGCAGCTCCGGCAGGTCTACAGATACGCAGTATTTT	CASSSGRSTDTQYF
few	TRBV12-3/TRBV12-4	TRBJ1-5	-	TGTGCCAGCAGTTTAGCAGGAGGCCAGCCCCAGCATTTT	CASSLAGGQPQHF
few	TRBV6-2/TRBV6-3	TRBJ2-3	-	TGTGCCAGCAGTCTTTTCCAGGGGAGGGCAGATACGCAGTATTTT	CASSLFQGRADTQYF
-	TRBV5-4	TRBJ1-4	TRBD1	TGTGCCAGCAGCGTGGGACAGGTCGCAACTAATGAAAAACTGTTTTTT	CASSVGQVATNEKLFF
-	TRBV7-2	TRBJ2-3	-	TGTGCCAGCAGCTCAGGACTCGGGGTCACCACAGATACGCAGTATTTT	CASSSGLGVTTDTQYF
-	TRBV6-5	TRBJ1-3	-	TGTGCCAGCAGAGCGGGGAGCTCTGGAAACACCATATATTTT	CASRAGSSGNTIYF
-	TRBV5-1	TRBJ2-3	TRBD2	TGCGCCAGCAGCAAGACCCCCTTAGCGGGGAGGGATACGCAGTATTTT	CASSKTPLAGRDTQYF
-	TRBV7-3	TRBJ2-5	TRBD2	TGTGCCAGCAGCACCACCGCTAGCGGCCAAGAGACCCAGTACTTC	CASSTTASGQETQYF
-	TRBV10-2	TRBJ2-1	TRBD2	TGCGCCAGCACTGCTAGCGGGGGGGCCGGGTACAATGAGCAGTTCTTC	CASTASGGAGYNEQFF
-	TRBV7-8	TRBJ2-7	-	TGTGCCAGCAGCTTAGAACCCAGTTCCTACGAGCAGTACTTC	CASSLEPSSYEQYF
once	TRBV4-1	TRBJ1-5	-	TGCGCCAGCAGCCAAATCCCCCGACAGAGGCGGAACCAGCCCCAGCATTTT	CASSQIPRQRRNQPQHF
-	TRBV12-5	TRBJ1-2	-	TGTGCTAGTGGCAGGACAGCCCTCTCGGGCTATGGCTACACCTTC	CASGRTALSGYGYTF
-	TRBV6-1	TRBJ1-5	-	TGTGCCAGCAGTGATTTGGAACAGGGTAATCAGCCCCAGCATTTT	CASSDLEQGNQPQHF
-	TRBV6-1	TRBJ2-7	-	TGTGCCAGCAGTGATGTGACAGGATTTTCCTACGAGCAGTACTTC	CASSDVTGFSYEQYF
-	TRBV19	TRBJ1-2	-	TGTGCCAGTAGTTTCGATCCGGGGGATTCCTATGGCTACACCTTC	CASSFDPGDSYGYTF
-	TRBV9	TRBJ2-3	-	TGTGCCAGCAGCGTGGAGGATACGCAGTATTTT	CASSVEDTQYF
-	TRBV25-1	TRBJ2-7	-	TGTGCCAGCAGTGAATTAAGGGGCTACGAGCAGTACTTC	CASSELRGYEQYF
-	TRBV9	TRBJ2-3	TRBD2	TGTGCCAGCAGCGTCACGTCTAGCGGGGGGGCTGGCACAGATACGCAGTATTTT	CASSVTSSGGAGTDTQYF
-	TRBV5-1	TRBJ1-1	-	TGCGCCAGCAGCGATCAGGGAAGTACTGAAGCTTTCTTT	CASSDQGSTEAFF
-	TRBV19	TRBJ1-2	TRBD1	TGTGCCAGTAGTATAGCAGACAGGGGTGTCTATGGCTACACCTTC	CASSIADRGVYGYTF